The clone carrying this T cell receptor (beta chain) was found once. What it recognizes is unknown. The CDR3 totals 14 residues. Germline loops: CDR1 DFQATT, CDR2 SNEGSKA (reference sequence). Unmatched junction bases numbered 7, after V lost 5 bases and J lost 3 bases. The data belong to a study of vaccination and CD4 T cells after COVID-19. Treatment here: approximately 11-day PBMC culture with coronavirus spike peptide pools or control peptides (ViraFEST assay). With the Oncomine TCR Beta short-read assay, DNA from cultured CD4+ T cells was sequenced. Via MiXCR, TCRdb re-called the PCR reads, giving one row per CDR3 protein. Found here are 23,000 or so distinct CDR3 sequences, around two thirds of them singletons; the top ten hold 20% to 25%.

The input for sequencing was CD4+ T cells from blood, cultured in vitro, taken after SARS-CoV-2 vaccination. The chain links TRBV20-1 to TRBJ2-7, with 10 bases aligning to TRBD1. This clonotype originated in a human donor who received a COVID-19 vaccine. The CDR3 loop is CSAPRDRGHYEQYF. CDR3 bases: TGCAGTGCTCCCCGGGACAGGGGCCACTACGAGCAGTACTTC.